This TCR beta chain is drawn from a study of cytomegalovirus exposure and HLA in healthy donors (dated by TCRdb to 2016 to 2017). Some background on the complete study: According to an earlier analysis of around 600 of the donors, roughly 180 million T cells yielded over 100 million unique TCR beta sequences and around 300 Gb of sequence data. An early release covering roughly 640 HLA-typed donors comprised roughly 300 gigabases of sequencing data and 85 million or so unique TCR sequences. Of the roughly 410 genotyped donors, 65% to 90% were placed in the genetic ancestry cluster associated with self-reported Caucasian donors. The study aimed to test whether signatures of past pathogen exposure could be identified by cataloging public T cell receptors. Using immunosequencing, the study profiled T cell repertoires from about 650 subjects and related those repertoires to cytomegalovirus serostatus. Besides the first cohort of around 700 subjects, a separate validation cohort made up of roughly 120 different subjects was used. The study combined high-throughput TCR immunosequencing, statistical association of individual TCRs with disease status, and machine learning to predict cytomegalovirus infection status. In a later analysis, previously published TCR beta repertoires from 666 donors were re-analyzed and high-resolution HLA genotyping was added so that TCR occurrence patterns could be studied. Rather than drawing on any new phenotypic data, the later analysis identified candidate immune exposures from TCR beta sequences and the way those sequences occurred across donors. To decide whether each TCR beta V gene segment behaved as functional or pseudogenic, an earlier analysis of 587 of the donors relied on high-throughput TCR beta sequencing. Alongside the repertoire data, information on donor age, sex, ethnicity and CMV serostatus was compiled. In a later genetic analysis, genome-wide SNP genotypes for about 55% of the 666 donors were used, and that subset was treated as a discovery cohort. Every discovery cohort repertoire had been produced on one sequencing platform. HLA typing covered class I and class II loci at four-digit resolution. The number of donors typed differed by locus, with roughly 629-640 for A, B, C, DRB1 and DQB1, 522 for DQA1, under 610 for DPA1, and approximately 470 for DPB1. Four or five DR-DQ haplotypes were treated as single units for association and clustering because of strong linkage in the cohort. Among 398 genotyped donors of the cohort, an average of around 250,000 unique TCR beta nucleotide sequences was sequenced per donor, of which approximately 18% were non-productive.

The cohort comprised 550 to 700 healthy bone marrow donors. Cohort members were all nominally healthy when sampled, although unrecorded immune exposures were likely present. The donor tested CMV seropositive, placing the donor among the 290 or so seropositive members of the cohort. Every donor gave a peripheral blood sample, and the peripheral blood mononuclear cells from that sample were used for TCR beta sequencing. Genomic DNA was extracted from the blood cell samples with the Qiagen DNeasy Blood Extraction Kit. Beyond this particular receptor, the publication reports: A later genetic analysis associated a missense DCLRE1C variant with V-gene and J-gene trimming of TCR beta chains, and an independent cohort replicated the association. Cytomegalovirus status was reported to be diagnosed by the classifier with high specificity and sensitivity in both the original and validation cohorts. Linkage disequilibrium might explain the correlated functional status among segregating V segments, but an unknown experimental factor could not be excluded. According to a later analysis, TCR association rates differed among HLA loci, with DRB1 alleles showing the most associated TCRs and HLA-C alleles showing the fewest. Specific HLA alleles were associated with 15,000 to 20,000 TCR beta sequences at a false discovery rate of 0.05 in a later analysis. Only TCR beta chains were sequenced in this cohort, and the absence of alpha or paired-chain data limited detectable features. According to a later analysis, parvovirus B19, influenza, CMV and Epstein-Barr virus appeared linked to several top co-occurrence clusters. Because some donors lacked HLA typing at each locus, the association tests relied only on the typed subset. In an earlier analysis of over 550 of the donors, most TCR beta V segments were observed in productive rearrangements about 90% or about 30% of the time, broadly matching IMGT annotations. Some IMGT-functional V segments, including TRBV6-2 and TRBV6-3, could not be distinguished by the 87-base-pair reads and were therefore excluded. Immune exposure information for the cohort was limited to CMV serostatus. A later genetic analysis reported fewer N-insertions in productive TCRs among donors in an Asian-associated ancestry cluster than the roughly 700-donor mean. It was suggested by the authors that the approach could potentially be generalized to other disease states and immunological phenotypes. The earlier analysis of approximately 560 of the donors excluded roughly 16 rarely observed V segments, including chromosome 9 orphons, because counts were too low. Most CMV-associated TCR beta chains appeared to be HLA-restricted in a later analysis, and the HLA associations seemed to be driven largely by CMV exposure. A further reported finding was that TCR beta sequences accurately predicted the HLA-A and HLA-B alleles for most subjects in the first cohort. In vitro tests confirmed that a few of the cytomegalovirus-associated TCR beta chains recognize cytomegalovirus antigens. Sequencing depth was assumed to be roughly uniform across donors in the presence/absence analyses, though that assumption may not hold. Most TCR sequences were observed very rarely across donors, whereas some public TCRs were present in many individuals. A cluster of highly shared sequence variants was judged likely to be a technical artifact of the sequencing pipeline. Assigning TCR associations to individual alleles was difficult when HLA alleles, especially DR and DQ, strongly co-occurred. In a later analysis, HLA-associated TCR beta chains showed more clonal expansion and lower generation probabilities than non-associated chains that were equally common. A total of about 150 TCR beta chains were listed by the study as associated with cytomegalovirus.

Library preparation used the immunoSEQ multiplex PCR assay. A mixture of 60 forward primers for TCR Vbeta segments and 13 reverse primers for TCR Jbeta segments was used in the multiplex PCR. Amplification of the CDR3 region of rearranged TCR beta genes was performed with a multiplex PCR assay on genomic DNA. On the Illumina HiSeq System, the amplified TCR beta libraries were sequenced as 87-base-pair reads. Processing in the source paper ran as follows. A later analysis counted about 80 million unique TCR beta chains across the 550 to 750 repertoires, and 9 million to 14 million of these chains were shared by at least two donors. A nearest-neighbor algorithm error-corrected the raw reads and collapsed the reads into unique sequences, merging closely related sequences to remove PCR and sequencing errors. To assign V, D and J gene segments, CDR3 sequences were aligned to IMGT reference sequences. Each retained sequence needed at least a six-nucleotide match to both a V gene segment and a J gene segment. Rearrangements were classified as productive when the CDR3 lacked stop codons and remained in frame with V and J, and all other rearrangements were classified as non-productive. Following IMGT convention, CDR3 was defined as the stretch from the second conserved V-encoded cysteine up to the conserved J-encoded phenylalanine. The earlier analysis of a few hundred of the donors excluded sequences that lacked an unambiguous match to a single V gene segment. In an earlier analysis of approximately 590 of the donors, V segments were called functional above 56.7% productive rearrangements and were called segregating when the between-donor standard deviation exceeded 5%. A statistical classification framework was developed to diagnose cytomegalovirus status using the catalog of TCR beta chain sequences. A later analysis assigned V and J genes by comparing TCR nucleotide sequences with IMGT/GENE-DB human TR gene sequences. A later analysis assigned CDR3 sequences and most-parsimonious VDJ recombination scenarios with the TCRdist pipeline. In a later analysis, each TCR beta chain was defined by its CDR3 amino acid sequence together with its V-gene family, and reads without a unique V-gene family were excluded. In a later analysis, 450 to 600 highly shared, low-generation-probability nucleotide sequences were removed to address suspected cross-contamination and a sequencing artifact. For each public chain, a later analysis derived a clonal expansion index from normalized ranks of inferred template counts within each repertoire. Generation probabilities in a later analysis came from a VDJ recombination model fitted to out-of-frame rearrangements, and those results were checked against IGoR. In a later analysis, TCR-TCR, TCR-HLA and TCR-CMV co-occurrence was scored with hypergeometric tests, and a repertoire-size bias correction was applied to TCR pairs. False discovery rates were estimated in a later analysis by permuting HLA or CMV assignments 20 times. A later analysis grouped co-occurring TCRs with DBSCAN, adding TCRdist sequence similarity when clustering within HLA-allele-positive subsets. Repertoires with fewer than 30,000 or more than 120,000 public chains were left out of co-occurrence clustering, as were four to six repertoires with anomalous nucleotide sharing. TCRdb limited this immuneACCESS table to in-frame rearrangements with V and J called. A share of clones is missing; checked studies link under half to unresolved V genes, and the rest is unexplained. V and J calls and clone size come straight from that table; D and trimming were deduced from the DNA. This sample is represented by approximately 150,000 clones; approximately 84% of them were singletons. Approximately 9.7% of the sample rests with the top ten.

At the junction V is shortened by 1 base and J by 7 bases; bases outside the gene matches: 13. The cysteine opens and the phenylalanine closes a CDR3 of 18 amino acids. This entry keeps only the CDR3 DNA: 54 bases, framed from base 1. In the germline V gene (reference sequence), CDR1 corresponds to PRHDT and CDR2 to FYEKMQ. This clone was observed a few times. Its antigen is still unknown. No much larger clonotype is one base removed from it; base qualities were not supplied. The sequence was collected from a woman in her fifties or sixties in good health and CMV-seropositive. The rearranged segments are TRBV13 and TRBJ2-1; TRBD2 agrees with 10 junctional bases. Sequencing was carried out using PBMCs. The CDR3 region has the sequence CASSLVSASGSRWNEQFF. In nucleotide form, the sequence is TGTGCCAGCAGCTTAGTTTCCGCTAGCGGGAGTAGGTGGAATGAGCAGTTCTTC. Supplemented by the reference TRBV13 and TRBJ2-1 proteins around the CDR3, the complete variable domain is AAGVIQSPRHLIKEKRETATLKCYPIPRHDTVYWYQQGPGQDPQFLISFYEKMQSDKGSIPDRFSAQQFSDYHSELNMSSLELGDSALYFCASSLVSASGSRWNEQFFGPGTRLTVL.